Listed below are T cell receptor beta chains from one sample, sequenced in a study of preoperative IRX-2 immunotherapy in early breast cancer. Sequencing was performed with immunoSEQ multiplex PCR; in TCRdb, only in-frame clones are kept and a portion is missing. The sample has around 25,000 clones; around 79% are singletons. Specimen: lymph node tissue, collected after IRX-2 immunotherapy. These receptors were collected from a human donor with breast cancer. The CDR3 runs from the conserved cysteine through the conserved F or W. Fields, in order: CDR3 length, D gene, clone size, V gene, J gene, CDR3 DNA, CDR3 protein. The D gene is left open where the match is weak. Expanded clones are given a class, and other clones once, few, many or no size at all.

cdr3_length: 15
d_call: TRBD1
clone_size: -
v_call: TRBV7-7
j_call: TRBJ1-3
cdr3_nt: TGTGCCAGCAGCTTACTTTGGGACAGGGGAAACACCATATATTTT
cdr3_aa: CASSLLWDRGNTIYF

cdr3_length: 15
d_call: -
clone_size: -
v_call: TRBV11-3
j_call: TRBJ2-1
cdr3_nt: TGTGCCAGCAGCCTAGGGCTCCGGGACTCCGATGAGCAGTTCTTC
cdr3_aa: CASSLGLRDSDEQFF

cdr3_length: 13
d_call: -
clone_size: few
v_call: TRBV19
j_call: TRBJ2-7
cdr3_nt: TGTGCCAGTGCTAAGGAGGGCTCCTACGAGCAGTACTTC
cdr3_aa: CASAKEGSYEQYF

cdr3_length: 16
d_call: -
clone_size: -
v_call: TRBV7-8
j_call: TRBJ2-6
cdr3_nt: TGTGCCAGCAGCTTAGCAGGGGGCTCTGGGGCCAACGTCCTGACTTTC
cdr3_aa: CASSLAGGSGANVLTF

cdr3_length: 14
d_call: -
clone_size: few
v_call: TRBV5-1
j_call: TRBJ1-4
cdr3_nt: TGCGCCAGCAGCTTGGAACGCTGGGATGAAAAACTGTTTTTT
cdr3_aa: CASSLERWDEKLFF

cdr3_length: 13
d_call: -
clone_size: few
v_call: TRBV6-8
j_call: TRBJ2-3
cdr3_nt: TGTGCCAGCAGCCCACCTAGCACAGATACGCAGTATTTT
cdr3_aa: CASSPPSTDTQYF

cdr3_length: 17
d_call: TRBD1
clone_size: -
v_call: TRBV28
j_call: TRBJ2-7
cdr3_nt: TGTGCCAGCAGTTTAGACGGGACAGGAAGCCGATCCTACGAGCAGTACTTC
cdr3_aa: CASSLDGTGSRSYEQYF

cdr3_length: 17
d_call: -
clone_size: -
v_call: TRBV11-3
j_call: TRBJ1-1
cdr3_nt: TGTGCCAGCAGCTCCCTCGAGCTTCCCCGAGCGAACACTGAAGCTTTCTTT
cdr3_aa: CASSSLELPRANTEAFF

cdr3_length: 14
d_call: TRBD2
clone_size: -
v_call: TRBV6-8
j_call: TRBJ2-1
cdr3_nt: TGTGCCAGCAGTTACGACCGGGGGGACCATGAGCAGTTCTTC
cdr3_aa: CASSYDRGDHEQFF

cdr3_length: 15
d_call: TRBD2
clone_size: -
v_call: TRBV29-1
j_call: TRBJ2-1
cdr3_nt: TGCAGCGTTGGATCTCTAGCGGGAGCCCGGGGGGAGCAGTTCTTC
cdr3_aa: CSVGSLAGARGEQFF

cdr3_length: 14
d_call: TRBD2
clone_size: -
v_call: TRBV18
j_call: TRBJ2-5
cdr3_nt: TGTGCCAGCTCACCAGCCGGGGGGGGAGAGACCCAGTACTTC
cdr3_aa: CASSPAGGGETQYF

cdr3_length: 13
d_call: -
clone_size: -
v_call: TRBV1
j_call: TRBJ2-1
cdr3_nt: TGCGCCAGCAGCCAAGAATTAGGGACAGTTGCGTTCTTC
cdr3_aa: CASSQELGTVAFF

cdr3_length: 12
d_call: -
clone_size: few
v_call: TRBV6-8
j_call: TRBJ1-1
cdr3_nt: TGTGCCAGCAGTTCTTCAAACACTGGACAGCGCTTT
cdr3_aa: CASSSSNTGQRF

cdr3_length: 15
d_call: -
clone_size: -
v_call: TRBV6-8
j_call: TRBJ1-4
cdr3_nt: TGTGCCAGCAGGAGGGACACCACAACTAATGAAAAACTGTTTTTT
cdr3_aa: CASRRDTTTNEKLFF

cdr3_length: 14
d_call: TRBD2
clone_size: -
v_call: TRBV12-5
j_call: TRBJ2-1
cdr3_nt: TGTGCTAGTGGTTTAGCGGGAGGGCGAAATGAGCAGTTCTTC
cdr3_aa: CASGLAGGRNEQFF

cdr3_length: 15
d_call: TRBD2
clone_size: -
v_call: TRBV7-7
j_call: TRBJ2-7
cdr3_nt: TGTGCCAGCAGCGTTAGCGGGAGGTCTTCCTACGAGCAGTACTTC
cdr3_aa: CASSVSGRSSYEQYF

cdr3_length: 19
d_call: TRBD2
clone_size: -
v_call: TRBV6-8
j_call: TRBJ2-1
cdr3_nt: TGTGCCAGCAGTTCCTTCCCTGGGCGGCTAGCGGGATCCCACAATGAGCAGTTCTTC
cdr3_aa: CASSSFPGRLAGSHNEQFF

cdr3_length: 20
d_call: TRBD2
clone_size: -
v_call: TRBV29-1
j_call: TRBJ2-1
cdr3_nt: TGCAGCGTTTTGGGGGGCCTACGGGAGGGACCCAAGTGGTCCTACAATGAGCAGTTCTTC
cdr3_aa: CSVLGGLREGPKWSYNEQFF

cdr3_length: 17
d_call: -
clone_size: -
v_call: TRBV6-8
j_call: TRBJ2-1
cdr3_nt: TGTGCCAGCAGTTACTGGGTGGGCGGGGAATCCTACAATGAGCAGTTCTTC
cdr3_aa: CASSYWVGGESYNEQFF

cdr3_length: 16
d_call: -
clone_size: -
v_call: TRBV6-8
j_call: TRBJ2-3
cdr3_nt: TGTGCCAGCAGTTACGGGATCGATGGCGGCACAGATACGCAGTATTTT
cdr3_aa: CASSYGIDGGTDTQYF

cdr3_length: 12
d_call: -
clone_size: -
v_call: TRBV6-8
j_call: TRBJ1-2
cdr3_nt: TGTGCCAGCAGTTTCCCAGGGTCTGGCTACACCTTC
cdr3_aa: CASSFPGSGYTF

cdr3_length: 14
d_call: TRBD1
clone_size: -
v_call: TRBV7-1
j_call: TRBJ1-2
cdr3_nt: TGTGCCAGCAGCTTGGGGACAGGGTTGGGTGGCTACACCTTC
cdr3_aa: CASSLGTGLGGYTF

cdr3_length: 18
d_call: TRBD2
clone_size: -
v_call: TRBV30
j_call: TRBJ2-7
cdr3_nt: TGTGCCTGGAGTGACACTTGGACTAGCGGGATCCCCTCCTACGAGCAGTACTTC
cdr3_aa: CAWSDTWTSGIPSYEQYF

cdr3_length: 14
d_call: TRBD2
clone_size: -
v_call: TRBV29-1
j_call: TRBJ2-1
cdr3_nt: TGCAGCGTTGATCCGACTAGCGTCTACAATGAGCAGTTCTTC
cdr3_aa: CSVDPTSVYNEQFF

cdr3_length: 16
d_call: TRBD2
clone_size: -
v_call: TRBV11-3
j_call: TRBJ2-3
cdr3_nt: TGTGCCAGCAGCCTCCGGACTAGCGATAGCACAGATACGCAGTATTTT
cdr3_aa: CASSLRTSDSTDTQYF

cdr3_length: 13
d_call: -
clone_size: -
v_call: TRBV19
j_call: TRBJ1-1
cdr3_nt: TGTGCCAGTAGTATGAGGTGGGACACTGAAGCTTTCTTT
cdr3_aa: CASSMRWDTEAFF

cdr3_length: 14
d_call: TRBD1
clone_size: few
v_call: TRBV6-8
j_call: TRBJ1-2
cdr3_nt: TGTGCCAGCAGTTACTCTCCACAGGGGGATGGCTACACCTTC
cdr3_aa: CASSYSPQGDGYTF

cdr3_length: 17
d_call: -
clone_size: once
v_call: TRBV11-3
j_call: TRBJ2-7
cdr3_nt: TGTGCCAGCAGCCCCAGGGGACCCCGGGGGAGCTCCTACGAGCAGTACTTC
cdr3_aa: CASSPRGPRGSSYEQYF

cdr3_length: 14
d_call: TRBD1
clone_size: -
v_call: TRBV19
j_call: TRBJ1-2
cdr3_nt: TGTGCCAGTAGTGTGACAGGGCGGGACTATGGCTACACCTTC
cdr3_aa: CASSVTGRDYGYTF

cdr3_length: 12
d_call: -
clone_size: -
v_call: TRBV9
j_call: TRBJ1-3
cdr3_nt: TGTGCCAGCAGCACCGTCGGAAACACCATATATTTT
cdr3_aa: CASSTVGNTIYF

cdr3_length: 13
d_call: -
clone_size: once
v_call: TRBV7-1
j_call: TRBJ2-3
cdr3_nt: TGTGCTAGCAGCCGTGGGAGCACAGATACGCAGTATTTT
cdr3_aa: CASSRGSTDTQYF

cdr3_length: 18
d_call: TRBD2
clone_size: -
v_call: TRBV28
j_call: TRBJ2-7
cdr3_nt: TGTGCCAGCAGATCCTCCAGACTAGCGGGAGGCGGATCCTACGAGCAGTACTTC
cdr3_aa: CASRSSRLAGGGSYEQYF

cdr3_length: 15
d_call: TRBD1
clone_size: few
v_call: TRBV7-6
j_call: TRBJ1-1
cdr3_nt: TGTGCCAGCAGTTTGGCGGGGACAGGGTACACTGAAGCTTTCTTT
cdr3_aa: CASSLAGTGYTEAFF

cdr3_length: 15
d_call: TRBD1
clone_size: -
v_call: TRBV6-8
j_call: TRBJ1-2
cdr3_nt: TGTGCCAGCAGTTCCCCGGGACAGACTAACTATGGCTACACCTTC
cdr3_aa: CASSSPGQTNYGYTF

cdr3_length: 16
d_call: -
clone_size: -
v_call: TRBV6-8
j_call: TRBJ1-1
cdr3_nt: TGTGCCAGCAGTTACTCGAGACAAGGGAGGAACACTGAAGCTTTCTTT
cdr3_aa: CASSYSRQGRNTEAFF

cdr3_length: 17
d_call: TRBD2
clone_size: few
v_call: TRBV15
j_call: TRBJ2-5
cdr3_nt: TGTGCCACCAGCAGAGATCCGGCGGGAGGTTCCCAAGAGACCCAGTACTTC
cdr3_aa: CATSRDPAGGSQETQYF

cdr3_length: 13
d_call: -
clone_size: -
v_call: TRBV19
j_call: TRBJ2-2
cdr3_nt: TGTGCCAGCAGAAGACCGAACACCGGGGAGCTGTTTTTT
cdr3_aa: CASRRPNTGELFF

cdr3_length: 15
d_call: TRBD2
clone_size: few
v_call: TRBV11-3
j_call: TRBJ2-3
cdr3_nt: TGTGCCAGCAGCATACCTAGCGGCCTCACAGATACGCAGTATTTT
cdr3_aa: CASSIPSGLTDTQYF

cdr3_length: 16
d_call: TRBD2
clone_size: -
v_call: TRBV11-3
j_call: TRBJ2-1
cdr3_nt: TGTGCCAGCAGCTTATATCTCCTAGCGGGGGACAATGAGCAGTTCTTC
cdr3_aa: CASSLYLLAGDNEQFF

cdr3_length: 15
d_call: -
clone_size: -
v_call: TRBV5-1
j_call: TRBJ2-1
cdr3_nt: TGCGCCAGCAGCTTGGGTGTCGGTTCCTACAATGAGCAGTTCTTC
cdr3_aa: CASSLGVGSYNEQFF

cdr3_length: 16
d_call: -
clone_size: -
v_call: TRBV6-8
j_call: TRBJ2-7
cdr3_nt: TGTGCCAGCAGTCCCGAGATTCCAGGGCGTTCAACCGAGCAGTACTTC
cdr3_aa: CASSPEIPGRSTEQYF

cdr3_length: 13
d_call: -
clone_size: few
v_call: TRBV19
j_call: TRBJ2-7
cdr3_nt: TGTGCCAGTAGCAGCAGGGTAGGCGACGAGCAGTACTTC
cdr3_aa: CASSSRVGDEQYF

cdr3_length: 15
d_call: TRBD1
clone_size: -
v_call: TRBV19
j_call: TRBJ2-3
cdr3_nt: TGTGCCAGTAGTAACCGGGACAGGGTTGCAGATACGCAGTATTTT
cdr3_aa: CASSNRDRVADTQYF

cdr3_length: 18
d_call: -
clone_size: few
v_call: TRBV6-8
j_call: TRBJ2-6
cdr3_nt: TGTGCCAGCAGTTACGGGGGGTTCATTAGCTCTGGGGCCAACGTCCTGACTTTC
cdr3_aa: CASSYGGFISSGANVLTF

cdr3_length: 15
d_call: -
clone_size: -
v_call: TRBV5-1
j_call: TRBJ2-7
cdr3_nt: TGCGCCAGCAGCTTGACTACCATGAGCTCCTACGAGCAGTACTTC
cdr3_aa: CASSLTTMSSYEQYF

cdr3_length: 16
d_call: TRBD2
clone_size: few
v_call: TRBV6-8
j_call: TRBJ2-2
cdr3_nt: TGTGCCAGCAGTACGGGGGTAGCGGGAGAGAACGGGGAGCTGTTTTTT
cdr3_aa: CASSTGVAGENGELFF

cdr3_length: 14
d_call: -
clone_size: -
v_call: TRBV6-8
j_call: TRBJ1-1
cdr3_nt: TGTGCCAGTCGGCCAGGGCCCATGAACACTGAAGCTTTCTTT
cdr3_aa: CASRPGPMNTEAFF

cdr3_length: 14
d_call: TRBD1
clone_size: -
v_call: TRBV11-3
j_call: TRBJ2-3
cdr3_nt: TGTGCCAGCAGCCTTGGGACAGGGACAGATACGCAGTATTTT
cdr3_aa: CASSLGTGTDTQYF

cdr3_length: 14
d_call: TRBD1
clone_size: -
v_call: TRBV10-2
j_call: TRBJ1-5
cdr3_nt: TGCGCCAGCGGGGACAGATCCCTCAATCAGCCCCAGCATTTT
cdr3_aa: CASGDRSLNQPQHF

cdr3_length: 15
d_call: -
clone_size: -
v_call: TRBV11-3
j_call: TRBJ2-3
cdr3_nt: TGTGCCAGCAGCTTGGTTCTGGGAAACACAGATACGCAGTATTTT
cdr3_aa: CASSLVLGNTDTQYF

cdr3_length: 16
d_call: TRBD2
clone_size: -
v_call: TRBV5-1
j_call: TRBJ2-5
cdr3_nt: TGCGCCAGCAGCTTGCGGACTAGCGGGAGGGGTGAGACCCAGTACTTC
cdr3_aa: CASSLRTSGRGETQYF

cdr3_length: 16
d_call: -
clone_size: -
v_call: TRBV19
j_call: TRBJ1-5
cdr3_nt: TGTGCCAGTACCCTATCAAGGGCAGAGCCATATCAGCCCCAGCATTTT
cdr3_aa: CASTLSRAEPYQPQHF

cdr3_length: 14
d_call: TRBD2
clone_size: -
v_call: TRBV11-3
j_call: TRBJ2-7
cdr3_nt: TGTGCCAGCAGCTCCCAGGGAGGGCCCTACGAGCAGTACTTC
cdr3_aa: CASSSQGGPYEQYF

cdr3_length: 14
d_call: -
clone_size: -
v_call: TRBV19
j_call: TRBJ2-5
cdr3_nt: TGTGCCAGTAGTATTCGCGGAGGGACAGCGGCCCAGTACTTC
cdr3_aa: CASSIRGGTAAQYF

cdr3_length: 14
d_call: TRBD1
clone_size: -
v_call: TRBV7-8
j_call: TRBJ1-1
cdr3_nt: TGTGCCAGCAGCTCACAGGGGAGCAAGACTGAAGCTTTCTTT
cdr3_aa: CASSSQGSKTEAFF

cdr3_length: 14
d_call: -
clone_size: -
v_call: TRBV28
j_call: TRBJ2-7
cdr3_nt: TGTGCCAGCAGTTTGGGGGACCCTCAGGATGAGCAGTACTTC
cdr3_aa: CASSLGDPQDEQYF

cdr3_length: 13
d_call: -
clone_size: few
v_call: TRBV6-8
j_call: TRBJ2-7
cdr3_nt: TGTGCCAGCAGTCCTCGGCTCCCCTACGAGCAGTACTTC
cdr3_aa: CASSPRLPYEQYF

cdr3_length: 13
d_call: TRBD1
clone_size: -
v_call: TRBV7-8
j_call: TRBJ2-7
cdr3_nt: TGTGCCAGCAGCTCAGACAGGGCCCACGAGCAGTACTTC
cdr3_aa: CASSSDRAHEQYF

cdr3_length: 13
d_call: -
clone_size: -
v_call: TRBV6-8
j_call: TRBJ2-1
cdr3_nt: TGTGCCAGCAGCCTGGACTCCTACAATGAGCAGTTCTTC
cdr3_aa: CASSLDSYNEQFF